This TCR beta chain derives from a study of CD8 T cells in ankylosing spondylitis. Whole-study findings and limits: It appeared that ankylosing spondylitis blood was characterized by a TCR beta motif of 8 or 9 highly homologous variants.

This clonotype was detected ten times or more. Its antigen is not identified. TCRdb re-analysed the 5' RACE reads in MiXCR, keeping a single row per CDR3 protein. The table has about 840,000 distinct CDR3 sequences, approximately 10% seen once. This TCR was recovered from a male donor with ankylosing spondylitis. The sample taken for sequencing was blood, either unsorted or a sorted T cell fraction (not recorded which).

CDR3 DNA: TGCGCCAGCAGCTTGGACGGGAGGCCGACAGATACGCAGTATTTT. This translates into CASSLDGRPTDTQYF. The chain is built from TRBV5-1 and TRBJ2-3; 7 positions agree with TRBD2. CDR1 and CDR2 from the germline V gene are SGHRS and YFSETQ. The trim removed 0 bases at V and 3 bases at J, leaving 4 bases unmatched. The CDR3 is made up of 15 amino acids.